One TCR beta chain is described in this entry. Its antigen is unidentified. These data are taken from a study of T cell responses to AZD1222 COVID-19 vaccine. Whole-study context: Investigators merged groups given second doses at roughly 4 or roughly 12 weeks. Findings and limits, study-wide: Clonal diversity was possibly underestimated; the donors were predominantly white British and more often female.

Data came from immunoSEQ multiplex PCR; TCRdb stores just in-frame clones and leaves some out. The sample lists 120,000 or so clones, around 92% occurring once. The CDR3 loop spans 12 amino acids. V was trimmed by 2 bases and J by 12 bases, leaving 13 bases between them. This clonotype was sampled from an adult in good health. This rearrangement joins TRBV12-3 or TRBV12-4 to TRBJ1-2; D perhaps matches TRBD1 (6 bases). The specimen comprised peripheral blood, sampled on day 0 of AZD1222 vaccination. The CDR3 coding sequence is TGTGCCAGCAGTTTACCGCCCGGGGGGCACACCTTC. Its translation: CASSLPPGGHTF.